Each of the 9 T cell receptor beta chains below was sequenced from the same sample in a study of cytomegalovirus exposure and HLA in healthy donors (dated by TCRdb to 2016 to 2017). Library generation was performed with the immunoSEQ multiplex PCR assay. The multiplex PCR relied on a mix of 60 forward primers for TCR Vbeta segments and 13 reverse primers for TCR Jbeta segments. This is the immuneACCESS table as TCRdb keeps it, with only in-frame sequences that have V and J called. A part of the clones is gone; compared with another copy, unresolved V genes explain less than half, and the rest is unexplained. A total of about 170,000 clones appear in this sample, just over 75% of them only once. Jointly, the top ten make up approximately 1.3% of the sample. Sequences were obtained from PBMCs. These TCRs come from a woman younger than 45 in good health and CMV-seropositive.

CDR3: CASKVSARDTGELFF. DNA for the CDR3: TGTGCCAGCAAAGTTTCCGCCCGCGACACCGGGGAGCTGTTTTTT. This chain uses TRBV28 with TRBJ2-2; D is unclear. The CDR3 is 15 residues long. Germline assignment: CDR1 MDHEN and CDR2 SYDVKM. Deletions cut 7 bases from V and 3 bases from J, with 15 bases between.

The chain joins TRBV12-5 to TRBJ2-6; D gene unclear. The CDR3 runs to 16 residues. In germline, CDR1 is LGHNT, CDR2 FRNRAP. V shed 0 bases and J shed 1 base, with 7 bases lying between them. The CDR3 sequence is CASGLVLWSGANVLTF. CDR3 nucleotides: TGTGCTAGTGGTTTGGTACTTTGGTCTGGGGCCAACGTCCTGACTTTC.

The rearrangement links TRBV7-6 to TRBJ2-3; 14 bases map to TRBD2. CDR1 and CDR2 (germline): SGHVS, FNYEAQ. The CDR3 is 15 amino acids. The ends lost 5 bases at V and 4 bases at J; junction bases unmatched: 2. The CDR3 sequence is CASSPGLAGADTQYF. The CDR3 DNA sequence: TGTGCCAGCAGCCCGGGACTAGCGGGAGCAGATACGCAGTATTTT. The full variable domain, rest sourced from reference TRBV7-6 and TRBJ2-3, is GAGVSQSPRYKVTKRGQDVALRCDPISGHVSLYWYRQALGQGPEFLTYFNYEAQQDKSGLPNDRFSAERPEGSISTLTIQRTEQRDSAMYRCASSPGLAGADTQYFGPGTRLTVL.

The genes are TRBV9 and TRBJ1-2; D is ambiguous. The CDR3 has 15 residues. Germline loops: CDR1 SGDLS, CDR2 YYNGEE. V lost 0 bases and J 5 bases, leaving 14 bases between the germline ends. CDR3 in amino acids: CASSVGEGLSYGYTF. The CDR3 nucleotides read TGTGCCAGCAGCGTAGGAGAGGGCCTATCTTATGGCTACACCTTC.

The chain has TRBV27 and TRBJ2-1, with 7 positions matching TRBD1. In germline, CDR1 is MNHEY, CDR2 SMNVEV (reference sequence). The CDR3 contains 13 residues. With V trimmed by 7 bases and J by 7 bases, 7 bases remained unmatched. The CDR3 bases are TGTGCCAGCACCGGGACAGACTATAATGAGCAGTTCTTC. This codes for CASTGTDYNEQFF.

This sequence joins TRBV6-5 and TRBJ1-3, with 7 bases lining up with TRBD1. The V gene's germline CDR1 is MNHEY and CDR2 SVGAGI. The CDR3 is made up of 13 amino acids. J lost 8 bases, V lost 4 bases, and 5 bases had no gene match. The CDR3 bases are TGTGCCAGCAGTTCCCCAGGGGGGTACACCATATATTTT. Its translation: CASSSPGGYTIYF.

The chain recombines TRBV5-1 with TRBJ1-2, with TRBD1 identical over 9 bases. The CDR3 loop spans 15 amino acids. Germline-derived CDR1 and CDR2 are SGHRS and YFSETQ. Unmatched junction bases numbered 6, after V lost 4 bases and J lost 2 bases. CDR3 residues: CASSAGQGFNYGYTF. CDR3 coding DNA: TGCGCCAGCAGCGCGGGACAGGGATTCAACTATGGCTACACCTTC.

The chain combines TRBV7-9 with TRBJ2-6; D not resolved. Germline V gene sequence: CDR1 SEHNR, CDR2 FQNEAQ (reference sequence). The CDR3 spans 12 residues. Trimming took off 5 bases at V and 10 bases at J, with 9 bases between the two ends. For the CDR3, the DNA is TGTGCCAGCAGCATCCCGTCTAACGTCCTGACTTTC. This sequence encodes CASSIPSNVLTF.

This clone was observed once. V gene TRBV5-4 combines with J gene TRBJ2-7; maybe TRBD1 (5 bases). The germline V gene has CDR1 SGHNT and CDR2 YYREEE (reference sequence). V gave up 0 bases and J gave up 3 bases, with 10 bases separating them. There are 14 residues in the CDR3. The CDR3 sequence is CASSLEAGYYEQYF. CDR3 nucleotides: TGTGCCAGCAGCTTGGAGGCAGGGTACTACGAGCAGTACTTC.